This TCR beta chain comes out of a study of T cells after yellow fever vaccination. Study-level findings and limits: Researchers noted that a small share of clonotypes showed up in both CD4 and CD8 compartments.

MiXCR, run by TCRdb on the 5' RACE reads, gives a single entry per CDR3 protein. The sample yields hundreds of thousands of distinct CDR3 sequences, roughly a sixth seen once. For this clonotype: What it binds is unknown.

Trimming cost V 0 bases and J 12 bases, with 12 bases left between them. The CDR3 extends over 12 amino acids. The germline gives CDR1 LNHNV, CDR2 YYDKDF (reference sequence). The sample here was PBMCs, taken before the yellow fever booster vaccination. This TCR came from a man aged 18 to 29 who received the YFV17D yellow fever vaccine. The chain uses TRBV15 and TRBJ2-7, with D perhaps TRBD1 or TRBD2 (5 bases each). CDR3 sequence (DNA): TGTGCCACCAGCAGAGACAACGGGGACCGGTACGTC. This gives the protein CATSRDNGDRYV.